The 27 T cell receptor beta chains presented below share a single source sample, sequenced in a study of memory CD4+ T cells and cytomegalovirus serostatus. The protocol was immunoSEQ multiplex PCR, while the TCRdb copy is restricted to in-frame clones and leaves out a portion. The table records about 96,000 clones, under 90% of them present only once. Single viable CD3+CD4+CD8-CD45RO+ cells were sorted as the memory CD4+ T cells. The sequencing sample was made of memory CD4+ T cells from blood. These receptors came from an adult in good health and CMV-seropositive.

The table lists this clone with a few counts. V gene TRBV5-4 combines with J gene TRBJ1-4; unclear D gene. CDR1 is SGHNT and CDR2 is YYREEE in the germline V gene (reference sequence). V lost 3 bases and J lost 4, with 10 bases in between. The CDR3 runs to 14 residues. CDR3 residues: CASSSGRNNEKLFF. DNA for the CDR3: TGTGCCAGCAGCTCAGGACGGAATAATGAAAAACTGTTTTTT. Using reference TRBV5-4 and TRBJ1-4 for the parts outside the CDR3, the full variable domain is ETGVTQSPTHLIKTRGQQVTLRCSSQSGHNTVSWYQQALGQGPQFIFQYYREEENGRGNFPPRFSGLQFPNYSSELNVNALELDDSALYLCASSSGRNNEKLFFGSGTQLSVL.

This chain connects TRBV29-1 to TRBJ1-1; 9 positions agree with TRBD1. This CDR3 is built from 13 residues. The germline gives CDR1 SQVTM, CDR2 ANQGSEA. The V and J ends lost 7 bases and 0 bases, in that order; junction bases with no gene match: 3. This CDR3 reads CSADRGMNTEAFF. In DNA, the CDR3 is TGCAGCGCCGACAGGGGGATGAACACTGAAGCTTTCTTT.

This chain uses TRBV4-3 with TRBJ1-4, with D hard to call. CDR1 is LGHNA and CDR2 is YSLEER in the germline V gene. The ends were cut back, 0 bases at V and 7 bases at J, with 12 bases in the middle. This CDR3 region has 15 residues. CDR3 loop: CASSQEFGLGEKLFF. The CDR3 DNA is TGCGCCAGCAGCCAAGAATTCGGGTTAGGTGAAAAACTGTTTTTT.

The V gene is TRBV6-1, the J gene TRBJ1-1; TRBD1 agrees at 7 bases. V dropped 3 bases and J dropped 5; count of bases not matched to a gene: 9. Germline lookup yields CDR1 MNHNS and CDR2 SASEGT. The CDR3 spans 15 residues. The CDR3 region is CASSELAGGWTEAFF. Here the CDR3 DNA reads TGTGCCAGCAGTGAGTTGGCAGGGGGGTGGACTGAAGCTTTCTTT.

This chain links TRBV27 with TRBJ1-5; 8 bases are a match to TRBD1. Germline values: CDR1 MNHEY, CDR2 SMNVEV (reference sequence). The CDR3 spans 14 residues. J lost 0 bases, V lost 9 bases, and 4 bases had no gene match. Written as DNA, the CDR3 is TGTGCCAGTCCCGGGACAGGTAGCAATCAGCCCCAGCATTTT. The encoded protein is CASPGTGSNQPQHF.

This clone appeared once. The CDR3 DNA sequence: TGTGCCAGCAGCCCGGGACAGGGACCAGATACGCAGTATTTT. Amino acid sequence: CASSPGQGPDTQYF. The rearrangement uses TRBV28 and TRBJ2-3; 9 nucleotides line up with TRBD1. The ends lost 6 bases at V and 4 bases at J; junction bases unmatched: 5. CDR3 length: 14 amino acids. Germline CDR1 and CDR2: MDHEN and SYDVKM.

This clone was counted between two and nine times. The chain couples TRBV25-1 to TRBJ1-2; 9 nucleotides agree with TRBD1. Germline CDR1 is MGHDK and CDR2 is SYGVNS. V lost 3 bases, J lost 3 bases, and 8 bases stayed unmatched. The CDR3 is 16 amino acids. The chain's CDR3 is CASSDPGGQGDYGYTF. DNA of the CDR3: TGTGCCAGCAGTGACCCCGGGGGACAGGGAGACTATGGCTACACCTTC.

J is TRBJ2-3 and V is TRBV4-1; D unresolved. V shed 2 bases and J shed 1 base, with 7 bases lying between them. The germline gives CDR1 MGHRA, CDR2 YSYEKL. The CDR3 runs 14 residues. CDR3 nucleotides: TGCGCCAGCAGCCAACGGGCGGGCACAGATACGCAGTATTTT. It translates to CASSQRAGTDTQYF.

This chain joins TRBV14 and TRBJ1-1, with D perhaps matching TRBD1 (5 bases). Trimming cost V 1 base and J 3 bases, with 9 bases left between them. The CDR3 covers 14 residues. Germline CDR1 and CDR2: SGHDN and FVKESK. The CDR3 DNA reads as TGTGCCAGCAGCCAAGGACTCAGGGACACTGAAGCTTTCTTT. Translated, it gives CASSQGLRDTEAFF.

The chain employs TRBV21-1 and TRBJ1-5. TRBV21-1 is noted as a pseudogene. This CDR3 region has 12 residues. CDR3 coding DNA: TGTGCCAGCAGCAAAGGCGGGGGGGACCAGCATTTT. The encoded protein is CASSKGGGDQHF.

The gene calls are TRBV28 and TRBJ2-3; D possibly corresponds to TRBD2 (5 bases). Germline V lookup: CDR1 MDHEN, CDR2 SYDVKM. V gave up 5 bases and J gave up 3 bases, with 6 bases separating them. The CDR3 spans 12 residues. CDR3 loop: CASSRLTDTQYF. In DNA form, the CDR3 reads TGTGCCAGCAGTAGACTAACAGATACGCAGTATTTT.

This chain connects TRBV13 to TRBJ1-1, with 7 bases identical to TRBD1. V shed 5 bases and J 5 bases; nucleotides not matched to a gene: 11. This CDR3 has 15 residues. Germline V gene lookup returns CDR1 PRHDT and CDR2 FYEKMQ (reference sequence). CDR3 sequence reads: CASSDSRQGGTEAFF. The CDR3 DNA sequence: TGTGCCAGCAGCGACTCCAGACAGGGAGGTACTGAAGCTTTCTTT.

This sequence joins TRBV28 and TRBJ1-1; a weak D match, TRBD1 (5 bases). V lost 1 base, J lost 1 base, and 16 bases lay in between. Germline-derived CDR1 and CDR2 are MDHEN and SYDVKM. CDR3 length: 17 residues. The CDR3, as DNA: TGTGCCAGCAGTTTATTAGCTACGACAGAATGGAACACTGAAGCTTTCTTT. It specifies CASSLLATTEWNTEAFF. Combining the CDR3 with reference TRBV28 and TRBJ1-1 gives the whole variable domain DVKVTQSSRYLVKRTGEKVFLECVQDMDHENMFWYRQDPGLGLRLIYFSYDVKMKEKGDIPEGYSVSREKKERFSLILESASTNQTSMYLCASSLLATTEWNTEAFFGQGTRLTVV.

The chain joins TRBV28 to TRBJ2-1, with 10 bases that match TRBD1. The CDR3 is made up of 16 amino acids. Germline trimming cut 6 bases from V and 2 bases from J; bases unmatched to any gene: 7. Germline CDR1 is MDHEN and CDR2 is SYDVKM. DNA for the CDR3: TGTGCCAGCAGGGGGCGACAGGGGGCCGCCTACAATGAGCAGTTCTTC. It is translated as CASRGRQGAAYNEQFF.

Only one count was recorded for this clone. The chain uses TRBV5-4 and TRBJ2-7; D gene ambiguous. The CDR3 length is 14 residues. Trimming removed 0 bases from V and 0 bases from J, with 7 bases in between. The germline CDR1 and CDR2 sequences are SGHNT and YYREEE (reference sequence). In DNA, the CDR3 is TGTGCCAGCAGCTTGGGAGGACGCTCCTACGAGCAGTACTTC. Protein: CASSLGGRSYEQYF.

The chain employs TRBV29-1 and TRBJ1-1; D is uncertain. V gave up 6 bases and J gave up 12 bases, with 17 bases separating them. Germline V gene lookup returns CDR1 SQVTM and CDR2 ANQGSEA. The CDR3 sequence is 11 residues long. The CDR3 nucleotides are TGCAGCGTAATATCGTTCAGGTTCCCTTTCTTT. This gives the protein CSVISFRFPFF.

This clone was found once. V gene TRBV9 combines with J gene TRBJ2-1, with 9 bases identical to TRBD1. The CDR3 covers 15 residues. Germline CDR1 reads SGDLS; CDR2 reads YYNGEE. V trimming: 2 bases; J trimming: 7 bases; junction bases outside the gene matches: 7. CDR3 sequence: CASSVTGTGMNEQFF. The CDR3, as DNA: TGTGCCAGCAGCGTGACCGGGACAGGGATGAATGAGCAGTTCTTC.

In its sample, this clone was seen once. The chain employs TRBV11-3 and TRBJ2-2; no clear D gene. The CDR3 runs to 14 residues. Germline CDR1 and CDR2: SGHNT and YENEEA. Trimming removed 4 bases at V and 4 bases at J, with 10 bases between. This chain's CDR3 is CASSSTVTTGELFF. CDR3 DNA: TGTGCCAGCAGCTCCACAGTGACCACCGGGGAGCTGTTTTTT.

This clone has only a few counts. The chain has TRBV10-3 and TRBJ1-5, with 8 bases identical to TRBD1. V gave up 7 bases and J gave up 4 bases; unmatched junction bases: 6. Germline V lookup: CDR1 ENHRY, CDR2 SYGVKD. The CDR3 totals 14 residues. The CDR3 DNA reads as TGTGCCATCAAGGGGACAGGCCAAAATCAGCCCCAGCATTTT. Translating it yields CAIKGTGQNQPQHF.

V and J are TRBV5-1 and TRBJ2-1, with 8 bases that match TRBD1. Trimming removed 4 bases from V and 9 bases from J; junction bases left unmatched: 6. The CDR3 sequence is 13 residues long. Per germline, CDR1 SGHRS and CDR2 YFSETQ. CDR3: CASSPQGDGEQFF. CDR3 DNA: TGCGCCAGCAGCCCACAGGGGGATGGTGAGCAGTTCTTC. Full variable domain (missing parts from reference TRBV5-1 and TRBJ2-1): KAGVTQTPRYLIKTRGQQVTLSCSPISGHRSVSWYQQTPGQGLQFLFEYFSETQRNKGNFPGRFSGRQFSNSRSEMNVSTLELGDSALYLCASSPQGDGEQFFGPGTRLTVL.

V gene TRBV7-9 combines with J gene TRBJ2-5; a weak D match, TRBD1 (5 bases). V lost 11 bases to trimming and J lost 3 bases, with 13 bases between them. The CDR3 is 12 residues long. CDR1 and CDR2 (germline): SEHNR, FQNEAQ (reference sequence). In DNA form, the CDR3 reads TGTGCCGTGGGTCAGGGTAAAGAGACCCAGTACTTC. This encodes CAVGQGKETQYF. Full variable domain (outside the CDR3, taken from reference TRBV7-9 and TRBJ2-5): DTGVSQNPRHKITKRGQNVTFRCDPISEHNRLYWYRQTLGQGPEFLTYFQNEAQLEKSRLLSDRFSAERPKGSFSTLEIQRTEQGDSAMYLCAVGQGKETQYFGPGTRLLVL.

The V call is TRBV6-4, the J call TRBJ2-7; 11 nucleotides line up with TRBD2. The germline CDR1 and CDR2 sequences are MRHNA and SNTAGT. The CDR3 is made up of 17 amino acids. V gave up 3 bases and J gave up 5 bases; unmatched junction bases: 12. CDR3 DNA: TGTGCCAGCAGTGATTTGGTCACTAGCGGGAGTTACCACGAGCAGTACTTC. It translates to CASSDLVTSGSYHEQYF.

The table lists this clone with a count of one. This chain uses TRBV18 with TRBJ2-5, with a tentative D call TRBD2 (5 bases). CDR3 length equals 15 residues. The germline V and J ends were trimmed by 6 bases and 5 bases, with 19 bases remaining between them. Looked up from germline, CDR1 is KGHSH and CDR2 is LQKENI. CDR3 amino acids: CASSQYRGRDETQYF. For the CDR3, the DNA is TGTGCCAGCTCCCAATACCGGGGAAGGGATGAGACCCAGTACTTC. Drawing the rest from reference TRBV18 and TRBJ2-5, the complete variable domain is NAGVMQNPRHLVRRRGQEARLRCSPMKGHSHVYWYRQLPEEGLKFMVYLQKENIIDESGMPKERFSAEFPKEGPSILRIQQVVRGDSAAYFCASSQYRGRDETQYFGPGTRLLVL.

This chain links TRBV6-6 with TRBJ1-4; D is perhaps TRBD1 (5 bases). This CDR3 has 16 residues. V dropped 2 bases and J dropped 6 bases, with 16 bases sitting between them. CDR1 is MNHNY, CDR2 SVGAGI, per germline (reference sequence). In DNA form, the CDR3 reads TGTGCCAGCAGTTACCGGTTACAGGACCGGTATGAAAAACTGTTTTTT. This codes for CASSYRLQDRYEKLFF.

This clone occurred a few times. The chain couples TRBV18 to TRBJ1-2; the D gene is possibly TRBD1 (5 bases). Trimming removed 0 bases from V and 4 bases from J, with 15 bases in between. Per the germline V gene, CDR1 is KGHSH and CDR2 is LQKENI. This CDR3 spans 16 amino acids. CDR3 sequence reads: CASSPPGRGGGYGYTF. The CDR3 DNA reads as TGTGCCAGCTCACCACCGGGGAGGGGAGGAGGCTATGGCTACACCTTC.

The DNA of the CDR3 is TGTGCCAGCAGTGACATGTACTATAATTCACCCCTCCACTTT. This translates into CASSDMYYNSPLHF. This rearrangement joins TRBV2 to TRBJ1-6; D is undetermined. Germline CDR1 is SNHLY and CDR2 is FYNNEI. The CDR3 runs 14 residues. V lost 3 bases and J lost 3, with 6 bases in between.

This clone has just one count. This chain connects TRBV10-1 to TRBJ2-1, with TRBD1 matching 10 bases. With 5 bases clipped from V and 8 bases from J, the junction kept 9 bases outside the gene matches. Germline assignment: CDR1 WNHNN and CDR2 SYGVQD (reference sequence). The CDR3 extends over 15 amino acids. DNA of the CDR3: TGCGCCAGCAGTACCGGACAGGGGGGTTTTTATGAGCAGTTCTTC. Its translation: CASSTGQGGFYEQFF.